This T cell receptor beta chain was sequenced during a study of CD8 T cells in ankylosing spondylitis. Germline V gives CDR1 MGHRA, CDR2 YSYEKL. V was trimmed by 2 bases and J by 4 bases, leaving 14 bases between them. The CDR3 is 15 amino acids. TCRdb independently ran MiXCR on the 5' RACE reads; one entry per CDR3 protein. The sample contains roughly 180,000 distinct CDR3 sequences, around 10% of which appear only once. Sequencing was done on a sample of blood, either unsorted or a sorted T cell fraction (not recorded which). This receptor was taken from a male donor with ankylosing spondylitis or in good health (not recorded which). This chain uses TRBV4-1 with TRBJ1-1; no firm D call. The CDR3 region has the DNA TGCGCCAGCAGCCAACGATCGCGGGGAGGCACTGAAGCTTTCTTT. Translating it yields CASSQRSRGGTEAFF.